A single sample gave rise to the 11 T cell receptor beta chains below, sequenced in a study of T-cell reconstitution after alpha-beta-depleted transplantation in children. For TCRbeta, the library was prepared with unique molecular identifiers. One entry per CDR3 protein results from TCRdb running MiXCR on the PCR reads. The table includes 280,000 or so distinct CDR3 sequences, around a tenth detected once. Sequenced material: peripheral blood, taken 180 days after TCRalphabeta/CD19-depleted stem cell transplant. The receptors stem from a male patient between 2 and 10 years old who had a stem cell transplant for chronic granulomatous disease, so the T cells may come from the graft donor.

As to this clonotype: Being one base from a much bigger clone, this may be a read error. J is TRBJ2-1 and V is TRBV28; a possible D gene is TRBD2 (6 bases). The CDR3 covers 14 residues. Germline CDR1 and CDR2: MDHEN and SYDVKM. This CDR3 reads CASMKAGRINERFF. The CDR3 nucleotides read TGTGCCAGCATGAAGGCAGGGAGGATAAATGAGCGGTTCTTC.

In this sample, this clonotype turned up many times. The CDR3 sequence is CSVRRGKSGYTF. The DNA for the CDR3 is TGCAGCGTCCGAAGGGGGAAAAGTGGCTACACCTTC. The chain carries TRBV29-1 and TRBJ1-2; D might be TRBD1 (6 bases). V lost 6 bases and J lost 7, with 15 bases in between. Germline V gives CDR1 SQVTM, CDR2 ANQGSEA. The CDR3 has 12 residues. The complete variable domain, with remaining parts taken from reference TRBV29-1 and TRBJ1-2, reads SAVISQKPSRDICQRGTSLTIQCQVDSQVTMMFWYRQQPGQSLTLIATANQGSEATYESGFVIDKFPISRPNLTFSTLTVSNMSPEDSSIYLCSVRRGKSGYTFGSGTRLTVV.

This clonotype was recorded a few times. The DNA of the CDR3 is TGCAGTGCTAGGAGGGGGGGTGGGAACAATGAGCAGTTCTTC. It encodes CSARRGGGNNEQFF. The chain is built from TRBV20-1 and TRBJ2-1; D is possibly TRBD2 (7 bases). The V end was cut by 3 bases, the J end by 5 bases, with 14 bases between. The CDR3 runs 14 residues. Germline V gene data show CDR1 as DFQATT and CDR2 as SNEGSKA (reference sequence).

At least ten counts were recorded for this clonotype. V is TRBV29-1 and J is TRBJ2-5, with unresolved D. V shed 7 bases and J shed 5 bases, with 17 bases lying between them. CDR3 length: 13 residues. From germline, CDR1 is SQVTM and CDR2 ANQGSEA. As DNA, the CDR3 is TGCAGCGCTTCAAGAGGTGTGGTGGAGACCCAGTACTTC. This encodes CSASRGVVETQYF. The whole variable domain, filled in from reference TRBV29-1 and TRBJ2-5, reads SAVISQKPSRDICQRGTSLTIQCQVDSQVTMMFWYRQQPGQSLTLIATANQGSEATYESGFVIDKFPISRPNLTFSTLTVSNMSPEDSSIYLCSASRGVVETQYFGPGTRLLVL.

This clonotype occurred many times. The V call is TRBV15, the J call TRBJ2-4, with 8 bases that match TRBD1. The CDR3 sequence is 13 residues long. With V trimmed by 3 bases and J by 7 bases, 2 bases remained unmatched. Germline loops: CDR1 LNHNV, CDR2 YYDKDF (reference sequence). The CDR3 DNA reads TGTGCCACCAGCAGGGACAGGGTTAACATTCAGTACTTC. It translates to CATSRDRVNIQYF.

As regards this clonotype: A much larger clone lies a single base off, so this may be a read error. The chain combines TRBV11-2 with TRBJ2-7, with 8 bases fitting TRBD2. Germline V gene data show CDR1 as SGHAT and CDR2 as FQNNGV. Trimming took 5 bases from V and 1 from J; bases not matched to a gene: 10. This CDR3 has 16 amino acids. The CDR3 is CASSQRGPGGSYEQYF. CDR3 bases: TGTGCCAGCAGCCAGCGGGGGCCGGGCGGTTCCTACGAGCAGTACTTC. The whole variable domain, remainder taken from reference TRBV11-2 and TRBJ2-7, is EAGVAQSPRYKIIEKRQSVAFWCNPISGHATLYWYQQILGQGPKLLIQFQNNGVVDDSQLPKDRFSAERLKGVDSTLKIQPAKLEDSAVYLCASSQRGPGGSYEQYFGPGTRLTVT.

The chain joins TRBV5-4 to TRBJ2-3; D is undetermined. The CDR3 totals 12 residues. The V gene's germline CDR1 is SGHNT and CDR2 YYREEE (reference sequence). Trimming took 0 bases from V and 8 from J, leaving 7 bases between them. This CDR3 is CASSLVDSTQYF. DNA for the CDR3: TGTGCCAGCAGCTTGGTTGACTCTACGCAGTATTTT.

This clonotype appeared many times. CDR3 sequence (DNA): TGTGCCAGCAGCCAAGAAACGTGGCAAAACACCGGGGAGCTGTTTTTT. Translated: CASSQETWQNTGELFF. The chain employs TRBV4-2 and TRBJ2-2, with D unclear. This CDR3 comprises 16 residues. Germline V gives CDR1 LGHNA, CDR2 YNFKEQ. Trimming took 0 bases from V and 2 from J, leaving 10 bases between them.

Ten or more counts support this clonotype. CDR3 coding DNA: TGTGCCAGCAGCTTGACAGGGCATAATGAAAAACTGTTTTTT. Translation gives CASSLTGHNEKLFF. The genes are TRBV7-2 and TRBJ1-4, with 7 bases that match TRBD1. Looked up from germline, CDR1 is SGHTA and CDR2 is FQGNSA. Germline trimming cut 3 bases from V and 4 bases from J; bases unmatched to any gene: 2. The length of the CDR3 is 14 residues.

The chain employs TRBV7-3 and TRBJ2-5; the D gene is possibly TRBD2 (7 bases). The CDR3 contains 15 residues. CDR1 and CDR2 (germline): SGHTA, FQGTGA. Trimming cost V 5 bases and J 4 bases, with 17 bases left between them. The CDR3 is CASSPGTWGGETQYF. CDR3 DNA sequence: TGTGCCAGCAGCCCCGGGACATGGGGGGGAGAGACCCAGTACTTC.

The table lists this clonotype with many counts. The rearrangement uses TRBV20-1 and TRBJ2-5, with unresolved D. Germline V CDR1 and CDR2: DFQATT, SNEGSKA (reference sequence). With 4 bases removed from V and 3 bases from J, the gap between germline ends came to 12 bases. The CDR3 runs 13 residues. The CDR3: CSATSPPEETQYF. The CDR3 DNA is TGCAGTGCTACATCTCCACCCGAAGAGACCCAGTACTTC.